Following are 23 T cell receptor beta chains from one sample sequenced in a study of cytomegalovirus exposure and HLA in healthy donors. PCR amplification relied on 60 Vbeta primers (plus 13 Jbeta primers). Sequencing was performed with immunoSEQ multiplex PCR; in TCRdb, only in-frame clones are kept and a portion is missing. This sample has about 98,000 clones; under 85% occur once, and the top ten carry 9.5% to 13%. Material: PBMCs. The source of these receptors is a man aged 18 to 35 in good health and CMV-seropositive.

This clone was picked up one time. The V gene is TRBV6-6, the J gene TRBJ1-1, with D possibly being TRBD1 (5 bases). V was shortened by 2 bases and J by 5 bases, with 12 bases between the two germline ends. The CDR3 covers 14 residues. Germline V gene data show CDR1 as MNHNY and CDR2 as SVGAGI (reference sequence). The CDR3 nucleotides are TGTGCCAGCAGTTACGGCCCAGGGAATACTGAAGCTTTCTTT. It yields the protein CASSYGPGNTEAFF.

V and J are TRBV7-6 and TRBJ2-2; 9 bases match TRBD2. In germline, CDR1 is SGHVS, CDR2 FNYEAQ. The CDR3 is 17 residues long. Trimming removed 2 bases from V and 6 bases from J; junction bases left unmatched: 10. CDR3 sequence reads: CASSLIAAGGLAGELFF. The DNA of the CDR3 is TGTGCCAGCAGCTTAATTGCAGCGGGGGGTCTGGCCGGGGAGCTGTTTTTT.

V usage is TRBV7-6 and J usage is TRBJ1-2; 8 positions agree with TRBD1. Germline assignment: CDR1 SGHVS and CDR2 FNYEAQ. V was pared by 3 bases and J by 2 bases, with 17 bases of the junction left unmatched. This CDR3 has 19 amino acids. CDR3 in amino acids: CASSLWSPGQDQKNYGYTF. In DNA form, the CDR3 reads TGTGCCAGCAGCTTGTGGAGCCCGGGACAGGACCAAAAAAACTATGGCTACACCTTC. Drawing the rest from reference TRBV7-6 and TRBJ1-2, the complete variable domain is GAGVSQSPRYKVTKRGQDVALRCDPISGHVSLYWYRQALGQGPEFLTYFNYEAQQDKSGLPNDRFSAERPEGSISTLTIQRTEQRDSAMYRCASSLWSPGQDQKNYGYTFGSGTRLTVV.

The chain has TRBV7-9 and TRBJ2-5; a possible D gene is TRBD1 (6 bases). The germline gives CDR1 SEHNR, CDR2 FQNEAQ (reference sequence). The CDR3 consists of 15 residues. V was trimmed by 1 base and J by 1 base, leaving 10 bases between them. The CDR3 here is CASSLVQGGQETQYF. As DNA, the CDR3 is TGTGCCAGCAGCTTAGTACAGGGCGGCCAAGAGACCCAGTACTTC.

This chain uses TRBV4-2 with TRBJ1-6; 7 bases align to TRBD1. This CDR3 is 16 amino acids long. Germline loops: CDR1 LGHNA, CDR2 YNFKEQ. Trimming removed 5 bases from V and 6 bases from J; junction bases left unmatched: 10. The CDR3 region is CASSEIRQGFNSPLHF. CDR3 DNA: TGTGCCAGCAGCGAGATCAGACAGGGTTTTAATTCACCCCTCCACTTT.

This clone was observed at least ten times. The rearrangement joins TRBV4-1 to TRBJ2-6, with 11 bases identical to TRBD2. The ends lost 1 base at V and 0 bases at J; junction bases unmatched: 5. Germline values: CDR1 MGHRA, CDR2 YSYEKL. CDR3 length equals 19 residues. CDR3 loop: CASSQGGLAGTSGANVLTF. CDR3 bases: TGCGCCAGCAGCCAAGGCGGACTAGCGGGTACCTCTGGGGCCAACGTCCTGACTTTC.

The genes are TRBV5-1 and TRBJ2-5, with 11 nucleotides matching TRBD2. Germline loops: CDR1 SGHRS, CDR2 YFSETQ. V lost 6 bases and J lost 4; bases outside the gene matches: 11. The CDR3 has 16 residues. CDR3 DNA sequence: TGCGCCAGCACTTCAAACAGACTAGCGGGGACAGAGACCCAGTACTTC. Encoded protein: CASTSNRLAGTETQYF.

The chain has TRBV14 and TRBJ2-3; tentative D call: TRBD2 (6 bases). This CDR3 contains 15 residues. The germline V gene has CDR1 SGHDN and CDR2 FVKESK. V was cut by 4 bases and J by 4 bases, with 15 bases left in between. CDR3 bases: TGTGCCAGCAGCCTAGGGACTGTGTGGGCAGATACGCAGTATTTT. Its protein product is CASSLGTVWADTQYF. The full variable domain, completed using reference TRBV14 and TRBJ2-3, is EAGVTQFPSHSVIEKGQTVTLRCDPISGHDNLYWYRRVMGKEIKFLLHFVKESKQDESGMPNNRFLAERTGGTYSTLKVQPAELEDSGVYFCASSLGTVWADTQYFGPGTRLTVL.

Comment on this clone: One end of the junction fails to match germline, which may point to a read error. The chain carries TRBV10-3 and TRBJ1-1; TRBD1 matches 7 bases. Germline V gene data show CDR1 as ENHRY and CDR2 as SYGVKD. The CDR3 runs to 14 residues. CDR3 protein: CVISEAGGNTEAFF. CDR3 DNA: TGTGTCATCAGTGAAGCAGGGGGGAACACTGAAGCTTTCTTT.

This clone was recorded only once. The chain combines TRBV6-5 with TRBJ1-1; the D is unclear. The CDR3 length is 13 residues. Trimming removed 5 bases from V and 1 base from J, with 8 bases in between. Germline V lookup: CDR1 MNHEY, CDR2 SVGAGI. This chain's CDR3 is CASSPPGNTEAFF. For the CDR3, the DNA is TGTGCCAGCAGTCCCCCAGGGAACACTGAAGCTTTCTTT.

The chain employs TRBV6-1 and TRBJ2-7, with D unresolved. Trimming took off 6 bases at V and 3 bases at J, with 3 bases between the two ends. The germline gives CDR1 MNHNS, CDR2 SASEGT. The CDR3 consists of 10 residues. The CDR3 DNA is TGTGCCAGCAGCAACTACGAGCAGTACTTC. Its protein is CASSNYEQYF.

Only a few counts were recorded for this clone. This same CDR3 is encoded by further DNA sequences in the sample. The chain uses TRBV6-1 and TRBJ1-1; D is ambiguous. The V gene's germline CDR1 is MNHNS and CDR2 SASEGT. The CDR3 is 14 amino acids. V lost 7 bases and J 0 bases, leaving 12 bases between the germline ends. The CDR3 here is CASKPSGMNTEAFF. CDR3 sequence (DNA): TGTGCCAGCAAGCCCTCAGGAATGAACACTGAAGCTTTCTTT.

The J gene is TRBJ1-2, the V gene TRBV28; tentative D call: TRBD1 (5 bases). The V gene's germline CDR1 is MDHEN and CDR2 SYDVKM. The V gene lost 3 bases and the J gene lost 4 bases, with 9 bases spanning the gap. The CDR3 has 13 amino acids. The CDR3 region has the DNA TGTGCCAGCAGTTTGGGGCAGGCCTATGGCTACACCTTC. Translating gives CASSLGQAYGYTF.

This clone turned up a few times. The V call is TRBV10-1, the J call TRBJ1-2, with D hard to call. Looked up from germline, CDR1 is WNHNN and CDR2 is SYGVQD (reference sequence). Trimming stripped 2 bases from V and 5 bases from J, with 6 bases between. The CDR3 length is 12 residues. This CDR3 reads CASSEDSYGYTF. CDR3 nucleotides: TGCGCCAGCAGTGAGGACTCATATGGCTACACCTTC.

The gene calls are TRBV18 and TRBJ2-7; D possibly corresponds to TRBD2 (6 bases). Germline lookup yields CDR1 KGHSH and CDR2 LQKENI. This CDR3 is 15 amino acids long. Trimming left V 1 base short and J 7 bases short, with 17 bases between. The CDR3 sequence is CASSPRRAGSGEQYF. The CDR3 nucleotides read TGTGCCAGCTCACCACGGAGGGCAGGGTCGGGAGAGCAGTACTTC.

The chain carries TRBV6-1 and TRBJ2-3; TRBD2 agrees at 7 bases. J lost 0 bases, V lost 5 bases, and 5 bases had no gene match. Germline V gives CDR1 MNHNS, CDR2 SASEGT. The CDR3 has 15 amino acids. CDR3 coding DNA: TGTGCCAGCAGTCCATCTAGCGGTAGCACAGATACGCAGTATTTT. This encodes CASSPSSGSTDTQYF.

The chain links TRBV28 to TRBJ1-5; D unclear. Germline V gives CDR1 MDHEN, CDR2 SYDVKM. The CDR3 runs 16 residues. V was cut by 2 bases and J by 0 bases, with 11 bases left in between. This CDR3 is CASSLKAGDSNQPQHF. The CDR3 DNA sequence: TGTGCCAGCAGTTTAAAAGCCGGGGATAGCAATCAGCCCCAGCATTTT.

In its sample, this clone was seen a few times. The rearrangement uses TRBV28 and TRBJ2-5; a weak D match, TRBD2 (6 bases). The CDR3 is 14 amino acids. Germline loops: CDR1 MDHEN, CDR2 SYDVKM. V gave up 7 bases and J gave up 5 bases, with 17 bases separating them. The CDR3 DNA is TGTGCCAGCACCATCCAGGGAGGTTGGGAGACCCAGTACTTC. Translation: CASTIQGGWETQYF.

The genes are TRBV14 and TRBJ2-5; D ambiguous. The CDR3 contains 11 residues. Germline-derived CDR1 and CDR2 are SGHDN and FVKESK. With 4 bases removed from V and 5 bases from J, the gap between germline ends came to 5 bases. Here the CDR3 reads CASSLGETQYF. The CDR3 nucleotides read TGTGCCAGCAGCCTGGGCGAGACCCAGTACTTC.

This clone was detected only once. The V gene is TRBV4-2, the J gene TRBJ2-2; the D is unclear. Germline CDR1 LGHNA, CDR2 YNFKEQ. V was cut by 4 bases and J by 0 bases, with 12 bases left in between. The CDR3 loop spans 16 amino acids. The CDR3 region is CASSPGAGANTGELFF. The DNA for the CDR3 is TGTGCCAGCAGCCCCGGAGCTGGAGCGAACACCGGGGAGCTGTTTTTT.

V gene TRBV5-1 combines with J gene TRBJ1-6; D call uncertain. The CDR3 has 15 amino acids. The germline V and J ends were trimmed by 7 bases and 5 bases, with 16 bases remaining between them. Germline CDR1 is SGHRS and CDR2 is YFSETQ. The CDR3 loop reads CASRPFETHNSPLHF. CDR3 nucleotides: TGCGCCAGCCGCCCTTTCGAGACTCATAATTCACCCCTCCACTTT.

The chain carries TRBV7-3 and TRBJ2-7; 9 bases agree with TRBD1. Germline values: CDR1 SGHTA, CDR2 FQGTGA. J lost 5 bases, V lost 4 bases, and 6 bases had no gene match. CDR3 size: 14 residues. The CDR3 is CASSSPGQGDEQYF. Written as DNA, the CDR3 is TGTGCCAGCAGCTCCCCGGGACAGGGAGACGAGCAGTACTTC.

This clone was recorded a few times. The rearrangement joins TRBV6-5 to TRBJ1-4, with no clear D. Germline-derived CDR1 and CDR2 are MNHEY and SVGAGI. CDR3 length: 14 residues. V was pared by 5 bases and J by 11 bases, with 18 bases between. CDR3 region: CASSEVIAMRKLFF. For the CDR3, the DNA is TGTGCCAGCAGTGAAGTTATAGCTATGAGGAAACTGTTTTTT.